A selection of T cell receptor beta chains follows, all from one sample in a study of spatial heterogeneity in lung cancer. TCRdb recomputed calls from the 5' RACE reads with MiXCR, one row per CDR3 protein. The sample has about 25,000 distinct CDR3 sequences; 5.5% to 8% are singletons. This material consisted of PBMCs, taken at surgery. The receptor set was obtained from a male donor with early-stage non-small cell lung cancer. Each CDR3 is given with its conserved first and last residue. The order of the fields is clone size, J gene, D gene, V gene, CDR3 protein, CDR3 DNA. The D gene is left open where the match is weak. Rows give clone size only sometimes, using once, few, many, or a class for an expanded clone.

clone_size: few
j_call: TRBJ1-5
d_call: TRBD1
v_call: TRBV19
cdr3_aa: CASSIRGPGQPQHF
cdr3_nt: TGTGCCAGTAGTATTAGGGGGCCGGGGCAGCCCCAGCATTTT

clone_size: many
j_call: TRBJ2-5
d_call: TRBD1
v_call: TRBV12-3/TRBV12-4
cdr3_aa: CASSRDRGRETQYF
cdr3_nt: TGTGCCAGCAGCCGGGACAGGGGGCGGGAGACCCAGTACTTC

clone_size: many
j_call: TRBJ2-1
d_call: TRBD2
v_call: TRBV14
cdr3_aa: CASSQAGVAGNNEQFF
cdr3_nt: TGTGCCAGCAGCCAAGCCGGGGTAGCGGGGAACAATGAGCAGTTCTTC

clone_size: NA
j_call: TRBJ2-3
d_call: NA
v_call: TRBV9
cdr3_aa: CASSVDFDTDTQYF
cdr3_nt: TGTGCCAGCAGCGTAGACTTCGACACAGATACGCAGTATTTT

clone_size: many
j_call: TRBJ2-1
d_call: NA
v_call: TRBV5-1
cdr3_aa: CASSLDSLSQFF
cdr3_nt: TGCGCCAGCAGCTTGGATTCCCTATCTCAGTTCTTC

clone_size: few
j_call: TRBJ1-3
d_call: NA
v_call: TRBV12-3/TRBV12-4
cdr3_aa: CASSFRGNTIYF
cdr3_nt: TGTGCCAGCAGTTTCAGGGGAAACACCATATATTTT

clone_size: many
j_call: TRBJ1-4
d_call: NA
v_call: TRBV5-1
cdr3_aa: CASSTGQPGSEKLFF
cdr3_nt: TGCGCCAGCAGCACCGGACAGCCCGGTAGCGAAAAACTGTTTTTT

clone_size: many
j_call: TRBJ2-1
d_call: TRBD2
v_call: TRBV20-1
cdr3_aa: CSTPPAPPKPGTRGGMMGEQFF
cdr3_nt: TGCAGTACTCCCCCGGCCCCCCCCAAGCCCGGGACTAGAGGGGGGATGATGGGTGAGCAGTTCTTC

clone_size: NA
j_call: TRBJ2-5
d_call: TRBD1
v_call: TRBV6-1
cdr3_aa: CASRMDRAETQYF
cdr3_nt: TGTGCCAGCAGGATGGACAGGGCGGAGACCCAGTACTTC

clone_size: many
j_call: TRBJ2-2
d_call: TRBD2
v_call: TRBV20-1
cdr3_aa: CSALPSGRKTGELFF
cdr3_nt: TGCAGTGCCCTTCCTAGCGGGAGAAAAACCGGGGAGCTGTTTTTT

clone_size: NA
j_call: TRBJ2-1
d_call: TRBD1
v_call: TRBV6-5
cdr3_aa: CASSPTGTDVWSSYNEQFF
cdr3_nt: TGTGCCAGCAGTCCGACCGGGACAGATGTCTGGAGCTCCTACAATGAGCAGTTCTTC

clone_size: few
j_call: TRBJ2-7
d_call: TRBD2
v_call: TRBV9
cdr3_aa: CASSAPIGTSGSYEQYF
cdr3_nt: TGTGCCAGCAGCGCACCGATCGGGACTAGCGGGAGTTACGAGCAGTACTTC

clone_size: few
j_call: TRBJ2-7
d_call: TRBD1
v_call: TRBV28
cdr3_aa: CASSRIGAGGSYEQYF
cdr3_nt: TGTGCCAGCAGTCGCATTGGGGCAGGGGGCTCCTACGAGCAGTACTTC

clone_size: many
j_call: TRBJ2-2
d_call: NA
v_call: TRBV12-3/TRBV12-4
cdr3_aa: CASSFFPRDTVLTGELFF
cdr3_nt: TGTGCCAGCAGTTTTTTCCCCCGGGACACGGTTCTGACCGGGGAGCTGTTTTTT

clone_size: NA
j_call: TRBJ2-4
d_call: NA
v_call: TRBV3-1
cdr3_aa: CASSHRGVNIQYF
cdr3_nt: TGTGCCAGCAGCCACAGGGGGGTAAACATTCAGTACTTC

clone_size: NA
j_call: TRBJ2-4
d_call: NA
v_call: TRBV20-1
cdr3_aa: CSARDPRGELNIQYF
cdr3_nt: TGCAGTGCTAGAGATCCGCGGGGCGAGCTAAACATTCAGTACTTC

clone_size: NA
j_call: TRBJ2-1
d_call: NA
v_call: TRBV5-1
cdr3_aa: CASSLTVSTISEQFF
cdr3_nt: TGCGCCAGCAGCTTGACGGTCAGTACGATTAGTGAGCAGTTCTTC

clone_size: many
j_call: TRBJ2-3
d_call: TRBD2
v_call: TRBV11-2
cdr3_aa: CASSALLALSTDTQYF
cdr3_nt: TGTGCCAGCAGCGCGTTACTAGCGCTAAGCACAGATACGCAGTATTTT

clone_size: few
j_call: TRBJ2-1
d_call: TRBD1
v_call: TRBV24-1
cdr3_aa: CATSDFIGTGELSSYNEQFF
cdr3_nt: TGTGCCACCAGTGATTTCATCGGGACAGGGGAGTTAAGCTCCTACAATGAGCAGTTCTTC

clone_size: many
j_call: TRBJ2-7
d_call: TRBD1
v_call: TRBV2
cdr3_aa: CASSVEGASYEQYF
cdr3_nt: TGTGCCAGCAGTGTAGAGGGGGCTTCCTACGAGCAGTACTTC

clone_size: many
j_call: TRBJ1-4
d_call: TRBD1
v_call: TRBV11-2
cdr3_aa: CASSANLDRGLEKLFF
cdr3_nt: TGTGCCAGCAGCGCAAACTTGGACAGGGGGCTTGAAAAACTGTTTTTT

clone_size: many
j_call: TRBJ1-3
d_call: NA
v_call: TRBV4-1
cdr3_aa: CASSQDRMKQGRNTIYF
cdr3_nt: TGCGCCAGCAGCCAAGATAGAATGAAGCAGGGCCGGAACACCATATATTTT

clone_size: many
j_call: TRBJ2-6
d_call: NA
v_call: TRBV28
cdr3_aa: CASRPHGGPGANVLTF
cdr3_nt: TGTGCCAGCAGGCCGCACGGGGGGCCCGGGGCCAACGTCCTGACTTTC

clone_size: few
j_call: TRBJ2-1
d_call: TRBD2
v_call: TRBV18
cdr3_aa: CASSLALAGMYNEQFF
cdr3_nt: TGTGCCAGCTCACTAGCCCTAGCGGGGATGTACAATGAGCAGTTCTTC

clone_size: medium-sized
j_call: TRBJ2-1
d_call: TRBD1
v_call: TRBV7-8
cdr3_aa: CASSSAFRGNSYNEQFF
cdr3_nt: TGTGCCAGCAGCTCCGCCTTCAGGGGGAACTCCTACAATGAGCAGTTCTTC

clone_size: NA
j_call: TRBJ2-7
d_call: NA
v_call: TRBV4-2
cdr3_aa: CASSLGEDYEQYF
cdr3_nt: TGTGCCAGCAGCCTGGGGGAGGACTACGAGCAGTACTTC

clone_size: many
j_call: TRBJ2-5
d_call: NA
v_call: TRBV6-5
cdr3_aa: CASSYSGVGQETQYF
cdr3_nt: TGTGCCAGCAGTTACTCAGGGGTAGGGCAAGAGACCCAGTACTTC

clone_size: few
j_call: TRBJ1-4
d_call: NA
v_call: TRBV19
cdr3_aa: CASGEGPSGNEKLFF
cdr3_nt: TGTGCCAGTGGAGAAGGACCCTCGGGGAATGAAAAACTGTTTTTT

clone_size: few
j_call: TRBJ2-7
d_call: TRBD1
v_call: TRBV29-1
cdr3_aa: CSVEDDRGTEQYF
cdr3_nt: TGCAGCGTTGAGGATGACAGGGGTACCGAGCAGTACTTC

clone_size: many
j_call: TRBJ2-2
d_call: NA
v_call: TRBV11-2
cdr3_aa: CASSLTDGTGELFF
cdr3_nt: TGTGCCAGCAGCTTAACGGACGGCACCGGGGAGCTGTTTTTT

clone_size: NA
j_call: TRBJ2-1
d_call: TRBD2
v_call: TRBV6-2/TRBV6-3
cdr3_aa: CVSSYSKGLAGRDSSYNEQFF
cdr3_nt: TGTGTCAGCAGTTACTCGAAGGGACTAGCGGGGAGAGATAGCTCCTACAATGAGCAGTTCTTC

clone_size: NA
j_call: TRBJ2-3
d_call: NA
v_call: TRBV6-5
cdr3_aa: CASSRLSEGPLSRSPTSTDTQYF
cdr3_nt: TGTGCCAGCAGTAGACTGAGCGAAGGCCCTCTGTCCAGGAGTCCAACTAGCACAGATACGCAGTATTTT

clone_size: NA
j_call: TRBJ2-2
d_call: NA
v_call: TRBV7-3
cdr3_aa: CASSKGPTGELFF
cdr3_nt: TGTGCCAGCAGTAAGGGACCCACCGGGGAGCTGTTTTTT

clone_size: NA
j_call: TRBJ2-7
d_call: TRBD1
v_call: TRBV20-1
cdr3_aa: CSAGQGGRYEQYF
cdr3_nt: TGCAGTGCTGGACAGGGGGGGAGGTACGAGCAGTACTTC

clone_size: many
j_call: TRBJ2-3
d_call: TRBD2
v_call: TRBV28
cdr3_aa: CASSLSGVGDTDTQYF
cdr3_nt: TGTGCCAGCAGTTTGAGCGGGGTGGGAGACACAGATACGCAGTATTTT

clone_size: medium-sized
j_call: TRBJ1-5
d_call: NA
v_call: TRBV20-1
cdr3_aa: CSARVSNQPQHF
cdr3_nt: TGCAGTGCTAGAGTGAGCAATCAGCCCCAGCATTTT

clone_size: NA
j_call: TRBJ1-5
d_call: NA
v_call: TRBV20-1
cdr3_aa: CSALLGANQPQHF
cdr3_nt: TGCAGTGCGTTGTTAGGGGCGAATCAGCCCCAGCATTTT

clone_size: NA
j_call: TRBJ1-6
d_call: NA
v_call: TRBV12-3/TRBV12-4
cdr3_aa: CASTGSVYNSPLHF
cdr3_nt: TGTGCCAGCACCGGGAGTGTCTATAATTCACCCCTCCACTTT

clone_size: medium-sized
j_call: TRBJ2-7
d_call: NA
v_call: TRBV5-1
cdr3_aa: CASSPRTGNYEQYF
cdr3_nt: TGCGCCAGCAGCCCCCGGACGGGCAACTACGAGCAGTACTTC

clone_size: many
j_call: TRBJ2-1
d_call: NA
v_call: TRBV7-3
cdr3_aa: CASSLGGTVEQFF
cdr3_nt: TGTGCCAGCAGCTTAGGCGGGACGGTTGAGCAGTTCTTC

clone_size: once
j_call: TRBJ2-7
d_call: NA
v_call: TRBV11-2
cdr3_aa: CASSLGYASLEQYF
cdr3_nt: TGTGCCAGCAGCTTAGGGTATGCCTCTCTCGAGCAGTACTTC

clone_size: many
j_call: TRBJ1-2
d_call: NA
v_call: TRBV27
cdr3_aa: CASSPGTLLGYGYTF
cdr3_nt: TGTGCCAGCAGTCCGGGGACTCTTTTAGGGTATGGCTACACCTTC

clone_size: many
j_call: TRBJ2-1
d_call: NA
v_call: TRBV20-1
cdr3_aa: CSARGSRNNEQFF
cdr3_nt: TGCAGTGCTAGGGGGTCTCGTAACAATGAGCAGTTCTTC

clone_size: NA
j_call: TRBJ2-1
d_call: NA
v_call: TRBV4-2
cdr3_aa: CASSQEWQGHEQFF
cdr3_nt: TGTGCCAGCAGCCAAGAATGGCAGGGTCATGAGCAGTTCTTC

clone_size: few
j_call: TRBJ2-1
d_call: TRBD2
v_call: TRBV12-3/TRBV12-4
cdr3_aa: CASRHLAGGRNEQFF
cdr3_nt: TGTGCCAGCAGGCATTTAGCGGGAGGTAGGAATGAGCAGTTCTTC

clone_size: NA
j_call: TRBJ2-7
d_call: NA
v_call: TRBV5-1
cdr3_aa: CASSLGMDLEQYF
cdr3_nt: TGCGCCAGCAGCTTGGGGATGGATCTCGAGCAGTACTTC

clone_size: many
j_call: TRBJ2-3
d_call: NA
v_call: TRBV4-1
cdr3_aa: CASSLGQTTDTQYF
cdr3_nt: TGCGCCAGCAGCCTCGGACAGACCACAGATACGCAGTATTTT

clone_size: many
j_call: TRBJ1-2
d_call: NA
v_call: TRBV4-2
cdr3_aa: CASSQEVRTNYGYTF
cdr3_nt: TGTGCCAGCAGCCAAGAAGTCCGGACTAACTATGGCTACACCTTC

clone_size: many
j_call: TRBJ1-1
d_call: NA
v_call: TRBV5-6
cdr3_aa: CASSLLQGRAFF
cdr3_nt: TGTGCCAGCAGCTTGTTACAGGGAAGAGCTTTCTTT

clone_size: many
j_call: TRBJ2-4
d_call: TRBD1
v_call: TRBV7-9
cdr3_aa: CASSRGTGNIQYF
cdr3_nt: TGTGCCAGCAGCCGTGGGACAGGAAACATTCAGTACTTC